This TCR beta chain is from a study of blood T cell repertoires in COVID-19. Study summary: Acute and convalescent COVID-19 samples came from the United States, Italy and Spain. T cells, B-cell-depleted T cells, or PBMCs provided the cDNA or gDNA that served as material.

In germline, CDR1 is MDHEN, CDR2 SYDVKM. Trimming took off 4 bases at V and 5 bases at J, with 23 bases between the two ends. The CDR3 is made up of 17 amino acids. Recruited during active infection, patients (from Seattle) were subsequently followed longitudinally. How the authors handled the data: The assay estimated nucleated cells by amplifying reference gene primers. The repertoire was sequenced with immunoSEQ multiplex PCR; TCRdb's copy has only in-frame clones and lacks some. That table is the source of V, J and clone size, and D and trimming were worked out from the DNA. The repertoire holds 150,000 to 200,000 clones, with about 92% as singletons.

Sequenced material: peripheral blood. This sequence originates from a man aged 30-40 years with COVID-19, enrolled during active disease. The chain uses TRBV28 and TRBJ1-1; possibly TRBD1 for D (5 bases). The CDR3 reads CASSSPRRGGGVTEAFF. In DNA form, the CDR3 reads TGTGCCAGCAGTTCCCCTCGAAGGGGCGGGGGTGTAACTGAAGCTTTCTTT.